This T cell receptor (beta chain) was retrieved from a study of T cell changes during pregnancy in multiple sclerosis. Sequencing used immunoSEQ multiplex PCR; TCRdb keeps in-frame clones, though not all of them. Among approximately 60,000 clones, roughly 93% were seen once, and the ten largest hold approximately 1.3%. V was cut by 2 bases and J by 4 bases, with 11 bases left in between. The CDR3 loop spans 14 amino acids. CDR1 MNHEY and CDR2 SVGAGI come from the germline V gene. The starting material was peripheral blood, obtained in the second trimester of pregnancy. The receptor comes from a female donor with multiple sclerosis, enrolled in a pregnancy study. The chain links TRBV6-5 to TRBJ2-5, with D possibly TRBD2 on 5 matching bases. CDR3 region: CASSYAAETETQYF. For the CDR3, the DNA is TGTGCCAGCAGTTACGCAGCGGAAACAGAGACCCAGTACTTC.